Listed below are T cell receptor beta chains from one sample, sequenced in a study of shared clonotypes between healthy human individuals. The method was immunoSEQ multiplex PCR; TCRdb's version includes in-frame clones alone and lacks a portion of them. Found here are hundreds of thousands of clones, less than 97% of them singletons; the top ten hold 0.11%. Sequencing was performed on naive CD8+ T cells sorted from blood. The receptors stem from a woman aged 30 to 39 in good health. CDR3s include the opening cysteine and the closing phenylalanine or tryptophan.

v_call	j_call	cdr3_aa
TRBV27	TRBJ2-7	CASSWGQGSYEQYF
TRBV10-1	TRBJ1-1	CASSNELGNEAFF
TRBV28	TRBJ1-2	CASIDTGQINYGYTF
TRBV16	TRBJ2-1	CASSQTGTGDNEQFF
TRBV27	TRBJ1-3	CASSLSGSGNTIYF
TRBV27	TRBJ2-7	CASSLGSGGRQGEQYF
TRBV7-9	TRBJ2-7	CASSSLREDSYEQYF
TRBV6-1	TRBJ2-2	CASSEGSHVWAGELFF
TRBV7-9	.	CASSSLTGVDEQYF
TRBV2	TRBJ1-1	CASSDRGYTEAFF
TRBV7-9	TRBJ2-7	CASSLALSGAKIDYEQYF
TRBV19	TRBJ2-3	CASRKRQSSTDTQYF
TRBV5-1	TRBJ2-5	CASSLASRKETQYF
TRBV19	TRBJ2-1	CASSIASGIYNEQFF
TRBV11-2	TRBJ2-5	CASSLDLFQETQYF
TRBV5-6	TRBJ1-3	CASSRNRDLSGNTIYF
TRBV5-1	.	CASSLGSGTYEQYF
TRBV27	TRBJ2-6	CASSQSPGWDNSGANVLTF
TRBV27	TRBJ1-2	CASSFITTGGGLNYGYTF
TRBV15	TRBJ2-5	CATRRRGMETQYF
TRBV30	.	CAWQVARFYEQYF
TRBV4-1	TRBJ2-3	CASSQARYDTDTQYF
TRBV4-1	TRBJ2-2	CASSTHITTGGWTGELFF
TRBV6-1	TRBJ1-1	CASSEAGINTEAFF
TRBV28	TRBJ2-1	CASSLGTSGSSRFF
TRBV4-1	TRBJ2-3	CASSHGRPDTDTQYF
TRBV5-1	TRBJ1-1	CASSLKRTGADEAFF
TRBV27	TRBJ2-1	CASSLDLAGPPYNEQFF
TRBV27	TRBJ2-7	CASSPGVPYEQYF
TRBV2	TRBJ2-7	CASSLGEQYF
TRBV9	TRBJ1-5	CASSERGRSNQPQHF
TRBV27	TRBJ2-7	CASSPRDGYYEQYF
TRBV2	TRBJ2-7	CASSEGGRTPSPYEQYF
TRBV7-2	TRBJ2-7	CASSTGGVVEQYF
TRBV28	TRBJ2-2	CASSPISTGVNTGELFF
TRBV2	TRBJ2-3	CASSGASGHTDTQYF
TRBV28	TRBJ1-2	CASSYTGGYTF
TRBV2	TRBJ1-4	CASRAPDREDEKLFF
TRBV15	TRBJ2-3	CATSSRGTQYF
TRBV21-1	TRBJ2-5	CASPLGTSSGETQYF
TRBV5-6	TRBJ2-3	CASSFGEYGTDTQYF
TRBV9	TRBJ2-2	CASSVAKHTGELFF
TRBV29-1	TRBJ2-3	CSVKLRERRDTQYF
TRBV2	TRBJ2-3	CASRPMADRTDTQYF
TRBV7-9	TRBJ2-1	CASSLMVSGGSFDEQFF
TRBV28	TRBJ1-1	CASGDRGKTEAFF
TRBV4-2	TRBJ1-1	CASSTRDRVNTEAFF
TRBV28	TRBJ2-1	CASSPAPSEVHEQFF
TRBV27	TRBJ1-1	CASSFTGGSTEAFF
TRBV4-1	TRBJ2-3	CASSQGPGSTDTQYF
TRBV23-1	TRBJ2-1	CASSLNPGLGLDEQFF
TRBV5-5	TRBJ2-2	CASSLVLGELFF
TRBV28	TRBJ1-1	CASSLWGLGGEDLNTEAFF
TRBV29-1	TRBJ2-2	CSVQGGNTGELFF